This note documents a single T cell receptor beta chain sequence. The antigen is unknown. The record originates from a study of OX40 agonist ivuxolimab in advanced cancers. In the study overall: Males comprised over 80% of the group, whose mean age was approximately 62 years (range roughly 23 to 90). Past anti-PD-1, anti-PD-L1 or anti-CTLA-4 therapy was accepted, and 30% to 50% had received some.

Study results and caveats: Expanded clones were, on average, more numerous in CD8+ T cells than in CD4+.

Assay: immunoSEQ multiplex PCR; the TCRdb copy retains only in-frame clones and omits some. The sample yields tens of thousands of clones, roughly 80% seen once. This CDR3 contains 15 residues. Germline CDR1 SGHRS, CDR2 YFSETQ. The V gene lost 0 bases and the J gene lost 4 bases, with 13 bases spanning the gap. The sequenced sample was CD4+ or CD8+ T cells sorted from blood, obtained in a trial of the OX40 agonist ivuxolimab. V usage is TRBV5-1 and J usage is TRBJ1-1; D remains ambiguous. The origin of this receptor is an adult with an advanced solid tumor such as melanoma, head and neck, liver or kidney cancer. CDR3 nucleotides: TGCGCCAGCAGCTTGGAGGGCACAATTACCACTGAAGCTTTCTTT. It encodes CASSLEGTITTEAFF. The whole variable domain, remainder taken from reference TRBV5-1 and TRBJ1-1, is KAGVTQTPRYLIKTRGQQVTLSCSPISGHRSVSWYQQTPGQGLQFLFEYFSETQRNKGNFPGRFSGRQFSNSRSEMNVSTLELGDSALYLCASSLEGTITTEAFFGQGTRLTVV.